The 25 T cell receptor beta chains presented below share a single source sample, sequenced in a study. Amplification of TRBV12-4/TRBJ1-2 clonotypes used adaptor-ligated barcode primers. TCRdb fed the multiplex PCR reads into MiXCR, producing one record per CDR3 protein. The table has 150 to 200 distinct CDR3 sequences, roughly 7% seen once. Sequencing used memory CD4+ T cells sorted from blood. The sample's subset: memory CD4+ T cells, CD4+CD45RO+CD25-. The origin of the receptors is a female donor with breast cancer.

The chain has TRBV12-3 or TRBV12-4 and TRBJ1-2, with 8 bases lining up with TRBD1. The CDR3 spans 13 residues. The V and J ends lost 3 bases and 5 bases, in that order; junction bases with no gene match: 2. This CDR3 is CASSLDRVYGYTF. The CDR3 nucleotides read TGTGCCAGCAGTTTGGACAGGGTGTATGGCTACACCTTC.

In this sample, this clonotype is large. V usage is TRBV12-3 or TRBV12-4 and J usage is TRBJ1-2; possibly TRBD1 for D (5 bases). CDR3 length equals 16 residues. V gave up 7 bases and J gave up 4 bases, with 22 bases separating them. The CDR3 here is CASTPGVGAPGYGYTF. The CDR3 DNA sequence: TGTGCCAGCACCCCTGGTGTAGGGGCGCCGGGCTATGGCTACACCTTC.

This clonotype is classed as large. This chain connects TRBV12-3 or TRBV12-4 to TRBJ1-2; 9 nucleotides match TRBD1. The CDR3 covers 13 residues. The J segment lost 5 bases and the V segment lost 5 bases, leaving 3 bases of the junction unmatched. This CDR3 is CASSPDRGYGYTF. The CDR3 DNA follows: TGTGCCAGCAGTCCGGACAGGGGATATGGCTACACCTTC.

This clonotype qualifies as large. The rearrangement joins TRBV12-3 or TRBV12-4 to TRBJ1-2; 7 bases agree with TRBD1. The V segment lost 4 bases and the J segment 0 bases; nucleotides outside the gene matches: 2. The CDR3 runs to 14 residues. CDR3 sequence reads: CASSSGTANYGYTF. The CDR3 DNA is TGTGCCAGCAGTTCCGGGACAGCTAACTATGGCTACACCTTC.

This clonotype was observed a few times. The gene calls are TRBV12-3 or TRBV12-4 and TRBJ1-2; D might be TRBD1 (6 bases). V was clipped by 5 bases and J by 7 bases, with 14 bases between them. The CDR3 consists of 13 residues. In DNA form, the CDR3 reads TGTGCCAGCAGTCCTAACAGGGCTCGTGGCTACACCTTC. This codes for CASSPNRARGYTF.

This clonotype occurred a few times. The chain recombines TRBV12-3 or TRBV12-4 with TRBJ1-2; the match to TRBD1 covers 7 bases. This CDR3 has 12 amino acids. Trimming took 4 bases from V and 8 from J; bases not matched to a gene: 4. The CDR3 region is CASSSTGEGYTF. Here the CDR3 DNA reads TGTGCCAGCAGTTCCACAGGGGAAGGCTACACCTTC.

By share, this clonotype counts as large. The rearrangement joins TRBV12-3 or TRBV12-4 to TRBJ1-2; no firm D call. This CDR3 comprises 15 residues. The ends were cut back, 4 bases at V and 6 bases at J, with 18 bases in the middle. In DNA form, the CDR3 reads TGTGCCAGCAGTTCTGAGAGGACCCAAAAGGATGGCTACACCTTC. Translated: CASSSERTQKDGYTF.

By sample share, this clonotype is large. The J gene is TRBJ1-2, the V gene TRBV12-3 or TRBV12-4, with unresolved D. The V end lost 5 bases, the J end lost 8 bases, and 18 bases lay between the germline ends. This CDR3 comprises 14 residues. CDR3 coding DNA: TGTGCCAGCAGTCCCTTATTTGGAGGGAACGGCTACACCTTC. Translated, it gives CASSPLFGGNGYTF.

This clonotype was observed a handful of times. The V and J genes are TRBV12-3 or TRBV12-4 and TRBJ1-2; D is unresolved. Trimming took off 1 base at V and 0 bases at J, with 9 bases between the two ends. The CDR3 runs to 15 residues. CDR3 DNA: TGTGCCAGCAGTTTAGTTCCGACTCCTAACTATGGCTACACCTTC. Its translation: CASSLVPTPNYGYTF.

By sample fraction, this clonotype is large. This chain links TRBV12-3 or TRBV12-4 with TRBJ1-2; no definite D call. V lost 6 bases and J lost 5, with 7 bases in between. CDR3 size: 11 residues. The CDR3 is CASRTGYGYTF. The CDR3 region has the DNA TGTGCCAGCAGAACTGGGTATGGCTACACCTTC.

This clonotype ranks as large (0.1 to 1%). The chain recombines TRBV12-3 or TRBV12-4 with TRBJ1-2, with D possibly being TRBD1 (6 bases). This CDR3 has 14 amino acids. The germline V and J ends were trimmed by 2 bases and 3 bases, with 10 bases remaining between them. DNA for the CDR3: TGTGCCAGCAGTTTAAACAGGGAGCACTATGGCTACACCTTC. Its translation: CASSLNREHYGYTF.

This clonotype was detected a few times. The chain's CDR3 is CASSLGYGYTF. The CDR3 DNA is TGTGCCAGCAGTTTGGGCTATGGCTACACCTTC. This chain links TRBV12-3 or TRBV12-4 with TRBJ1-2; no clear D gene. V was pared by 3 bases and J by 4 bases, with 3 bases between. This CDR3 has 11 residues.

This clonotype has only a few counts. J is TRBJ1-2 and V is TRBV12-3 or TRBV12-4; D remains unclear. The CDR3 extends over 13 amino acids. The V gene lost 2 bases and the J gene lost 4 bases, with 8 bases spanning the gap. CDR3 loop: CASSLQAGYGYTF. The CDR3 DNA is TGTGCCAGCAGTTTACAGGCGGGCTATGGCTACACCTTC.

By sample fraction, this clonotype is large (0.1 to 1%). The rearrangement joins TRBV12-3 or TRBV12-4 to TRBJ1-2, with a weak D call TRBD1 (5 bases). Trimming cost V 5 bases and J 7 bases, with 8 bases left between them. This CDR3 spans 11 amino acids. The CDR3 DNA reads TGTGCCAGCAGTGCAGGGAGTGGCTACACCTTC. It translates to CASSAGSGYTF.

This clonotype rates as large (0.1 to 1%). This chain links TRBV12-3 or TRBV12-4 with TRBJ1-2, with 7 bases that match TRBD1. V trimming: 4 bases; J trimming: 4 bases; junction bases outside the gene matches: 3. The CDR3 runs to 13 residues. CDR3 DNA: TGTGCCAGCAGTTCCCGGACAGGCTATGGCTACACCTTC. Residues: CASSSRTGYGYTF.

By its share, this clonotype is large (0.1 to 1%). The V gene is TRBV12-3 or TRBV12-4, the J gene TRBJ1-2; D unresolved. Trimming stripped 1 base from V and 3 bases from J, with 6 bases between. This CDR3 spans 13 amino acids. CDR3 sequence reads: CASSLGQDYGYTF. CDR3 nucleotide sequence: TGTGCCAGCAGTTTAGGGCAGGACTATGGCTACACCTTC.

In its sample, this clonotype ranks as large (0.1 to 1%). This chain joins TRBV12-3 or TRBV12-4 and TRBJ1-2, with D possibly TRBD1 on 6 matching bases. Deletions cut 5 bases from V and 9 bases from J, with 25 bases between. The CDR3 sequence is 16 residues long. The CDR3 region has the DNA TGTGCCAGCAGTCCCACCTATACAGGGTTAACATTGAGCTACACCTTC. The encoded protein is CASSPTYTGLTLSYTF.

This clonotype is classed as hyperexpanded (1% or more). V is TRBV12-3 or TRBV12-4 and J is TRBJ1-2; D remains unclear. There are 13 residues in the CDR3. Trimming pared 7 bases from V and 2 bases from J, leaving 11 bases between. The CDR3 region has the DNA TGTGCCAGCATCGTTCTCGGGAACTATGGCTACACCTTC. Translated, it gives CASIVLGNYGYTF.

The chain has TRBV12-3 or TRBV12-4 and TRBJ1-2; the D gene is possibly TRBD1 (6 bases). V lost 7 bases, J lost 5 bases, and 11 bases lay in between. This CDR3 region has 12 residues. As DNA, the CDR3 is TGTGCCAGCACCCAGACAGGATATGGCTACACCTTC. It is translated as CASTQTGYGYTF.

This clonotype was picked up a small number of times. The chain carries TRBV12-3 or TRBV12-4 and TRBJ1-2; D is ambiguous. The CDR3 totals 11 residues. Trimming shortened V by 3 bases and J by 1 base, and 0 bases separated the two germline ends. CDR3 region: CASSFNYGYTF. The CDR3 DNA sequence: TGTGCCAGCAGTTTTAACTATGGCTACACCTTC.

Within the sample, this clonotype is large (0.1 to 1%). CDR3 nucleotide sequence: TGTGCCAGCAGTCCACCGACAGTGGAGGACGGCTACACCTTC. Protein sequence: CASSPPTVEDGYTF. The chain couples TRBV12-3 or TRBV12-4 to TRBJ1-2, with a weak D call TRBD1 (5 bases). V was pared by 5 bases and J by 8 bases, with 18 bases between. This CDR3 has 14 amino acids.

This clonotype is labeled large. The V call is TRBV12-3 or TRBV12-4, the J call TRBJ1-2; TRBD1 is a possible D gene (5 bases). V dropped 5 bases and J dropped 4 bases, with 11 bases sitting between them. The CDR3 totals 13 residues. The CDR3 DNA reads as TGTGCCAGCAGTATCGACAGAGCCTATGGCTACACCTTC. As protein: CASSIDRAYGYTF.

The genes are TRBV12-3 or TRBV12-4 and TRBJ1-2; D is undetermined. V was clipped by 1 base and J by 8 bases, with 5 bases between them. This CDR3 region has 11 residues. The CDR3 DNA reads TGTGCCAGCAGTTTAGGGTTAGGCTACACCTTC. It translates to CASSLGLGYTF.

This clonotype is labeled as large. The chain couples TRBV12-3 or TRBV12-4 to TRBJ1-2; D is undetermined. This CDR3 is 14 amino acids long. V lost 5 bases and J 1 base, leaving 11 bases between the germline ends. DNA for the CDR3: TGTGCCAGCAGTCACCGACGGATTAACTATGGCTACACCTTC. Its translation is CASSHRRINYGYTF.

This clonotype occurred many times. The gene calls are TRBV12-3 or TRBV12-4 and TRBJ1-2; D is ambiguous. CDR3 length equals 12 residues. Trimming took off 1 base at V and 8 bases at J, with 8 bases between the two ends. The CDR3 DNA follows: TGTGCCAGCAGTTTAGGGGAATGGGGCTACACCTTC. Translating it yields CASSLGEWGYTF.